A single sample is the source of the 5 T cell receptor beta chains below, sequenced in a study of CD8+ T cells in alopecia areata. RNA extraction and reverse transcription yielded cDNA as sequencing template. Profiling relied on immunoSEQ multiplex PCR, and the TCRdb table lists in-frame clones only, not all of them. In the table there are 75,000 to 85,000 clones, 60% to 70% of which are singletons. Treatment defined: oral pan-JAK inhibitor, 5-10 mg twice daily. The sample consisted of CD8+ T cells sorted from blood, taken at week 24, from a patient treated with tofacitinib. These receptors were obtained from a human donor with alopecia areata.

This clone appeared a few times. The chain carries TRBV28 and TRBJ1-3; 8 nucleotides agree with TRBD1. V shed 6 bases, J shed 4 bases, and the junction held 8 bases outside the gene matches. Per the germline V gene, CDR1 is MDHEN and CDR2 is SYDVKM. The CDR3 consists of 15 residues. CDR3 loop: CASRSPGGSGNTIYF. The CDR3 DNA follows: TGTGCCAGCAGGAGCCCAGGGGGCTCAGGAAACACCATATATTTT.

This clone was seen more than once but under ten times. The V gene is TRBV6-6, the J gene TRBJ2-6, with D hard to call. With 6 bases removed from V and 0 bases from J, the gap between germline ends came to 6 bases. CDR3 length equals 14 residues. Germline V gives CDR1 MNHNY, CDR2 SVGAGI (reference sequence). This chain's CDR3 is CASRSSSGANVLTF. For the CDR3, the DNA is TGTGCCAGCAGGAGCAGCTCTGGGGCCAACGTCCTGACTTTC.

The J gene is TRBJ2-7, the V gene TRBV9; a weak D match, TRBD1 (6 bases). The CDR3 extends over 20 amino acids. Germline-derived CDR1 and CDR2 are SGDLS and YYNGEE. The germline V and J ends were trimmed by 1 base and 0 bases, with 26 bases remaining between them. The CDR3 loop reads CASSVIQGQLSGACSYEQYF. Written as DNA, the CDR3 is TGTGCCAGCAGCGTAATACAGGGTCAGTTGAGCGGCGCCTGCTCCTACGAGCAGTACTTC. Looking up the rest from reference TRBV9 and TRBJ2-7 gives the full variable domain: DSGVTQTPKHLITATGQRVTLRCSPRSGDLSVYWYQQSLDQGLQFLIQYYNGEERAKGNILERFSAQQFPDLHSELNLSSLELGDSALYFCASSVIQGQLSGACSYEQYFGPGTRLTVT.

The CDR3 DNA reads TGTGCCTGGAGGAGGGACAGATCCTACGAGCAGTACTTC. Its protein is CAWRRDRSYEQYF. V gene TRBV30 combines with J gene TRBJ2-7; 7 nucleotides match TRBD1. J gave up 1 base and V 3 bases, and 3 bases lay outside the gene matches. CDR1 GTSNPN and CDR2 SVGIG come from the germline V gene (reference sequence). There are 13 residues in the CDR3.

In its sample, this clone was seen a few times. V and J are TRBV29-1 and TRBJ2-1; D may be TRBD1 (5 bases). V dropped 7 bases and J dropped 7 bases, with 17 bases sitting between them. This CDR3 is 13 amino acids long. Germline loops: CDR1 SQVTM, CDR2 ANQGSEA. The CDR3 reads CSAPDKGWNEQFF. In DNA form, the CDR3 reads TGCAGCGCCCCGGACAAGGGATGGAATGAGCAGTTCTTC.